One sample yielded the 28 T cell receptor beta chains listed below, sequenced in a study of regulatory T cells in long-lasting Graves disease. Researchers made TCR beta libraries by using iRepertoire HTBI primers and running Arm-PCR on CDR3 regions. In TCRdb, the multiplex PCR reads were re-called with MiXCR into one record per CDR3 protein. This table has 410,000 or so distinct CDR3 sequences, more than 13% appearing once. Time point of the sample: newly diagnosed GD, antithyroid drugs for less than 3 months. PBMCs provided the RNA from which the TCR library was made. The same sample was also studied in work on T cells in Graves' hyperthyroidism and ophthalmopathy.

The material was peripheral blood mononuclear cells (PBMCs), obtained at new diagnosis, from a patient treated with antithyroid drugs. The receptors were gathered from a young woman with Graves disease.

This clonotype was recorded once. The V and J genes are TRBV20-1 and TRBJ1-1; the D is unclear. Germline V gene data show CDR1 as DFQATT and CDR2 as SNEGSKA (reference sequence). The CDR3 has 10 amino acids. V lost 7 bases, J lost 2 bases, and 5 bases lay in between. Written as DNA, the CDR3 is TGCAGTGGAGTAAACACTGAAGCTTTCTTT. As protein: CSGVNTEAFF.

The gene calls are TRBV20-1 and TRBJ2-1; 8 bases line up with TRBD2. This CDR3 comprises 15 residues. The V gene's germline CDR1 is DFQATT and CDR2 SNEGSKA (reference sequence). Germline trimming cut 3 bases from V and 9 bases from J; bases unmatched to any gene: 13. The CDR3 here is CSASPSSGYRSEQFF. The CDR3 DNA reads TGCAGTGCTAGTCCTTCTAGCGGGTATCGGAGTGAGCAGTTCTTC.

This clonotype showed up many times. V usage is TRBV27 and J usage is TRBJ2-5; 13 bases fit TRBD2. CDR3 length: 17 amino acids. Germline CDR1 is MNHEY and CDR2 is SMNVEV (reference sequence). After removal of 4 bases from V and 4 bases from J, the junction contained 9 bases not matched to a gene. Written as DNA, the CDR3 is TGTGCCAGCAGTTCACCGCCACTAGCGGGAGGGGGAGAGACCCAGTACTTC. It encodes CASSSPPLAGGGETQYF.

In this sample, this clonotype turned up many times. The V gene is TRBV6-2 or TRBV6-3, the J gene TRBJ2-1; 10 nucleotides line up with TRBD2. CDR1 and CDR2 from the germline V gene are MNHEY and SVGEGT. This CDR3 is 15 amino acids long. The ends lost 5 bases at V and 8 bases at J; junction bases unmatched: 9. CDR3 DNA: TGTGCCAGCAGTCGCTCTAGCGGGAGTCGTGATGAGCAGTTCTTC. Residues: CASSRSSGSRDEQFF.

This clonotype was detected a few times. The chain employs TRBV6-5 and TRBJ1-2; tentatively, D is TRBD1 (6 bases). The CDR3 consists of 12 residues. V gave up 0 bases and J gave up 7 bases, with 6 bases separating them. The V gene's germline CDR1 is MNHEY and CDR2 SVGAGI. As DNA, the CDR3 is TGTGCCAGCAGTTACTCGACAGGTGGCTACACCTTC. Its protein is CASSYSTGGYTF.

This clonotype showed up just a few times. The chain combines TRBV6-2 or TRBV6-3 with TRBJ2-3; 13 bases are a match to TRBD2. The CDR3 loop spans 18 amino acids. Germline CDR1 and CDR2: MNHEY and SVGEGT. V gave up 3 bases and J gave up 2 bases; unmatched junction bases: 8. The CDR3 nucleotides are TGTGCCAGCAGTTATCTCGGGACTAGCGGGACAATCACAGATACGCAGTATTTT. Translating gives CASSYLGTSGTITDTQYF.

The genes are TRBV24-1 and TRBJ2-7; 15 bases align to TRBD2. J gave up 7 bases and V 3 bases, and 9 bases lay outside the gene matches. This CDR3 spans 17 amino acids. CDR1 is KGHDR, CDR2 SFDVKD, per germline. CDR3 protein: CATSDPGLAGGSNEQYF. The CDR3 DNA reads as TGTGCCACCAGTGATCCCGGACTAGCGGGAGGGTCCAATGAGCAGTACTTC.

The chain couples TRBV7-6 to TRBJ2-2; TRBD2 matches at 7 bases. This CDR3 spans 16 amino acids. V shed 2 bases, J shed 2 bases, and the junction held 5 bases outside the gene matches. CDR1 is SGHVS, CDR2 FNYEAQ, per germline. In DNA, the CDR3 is TGTGCCAGCAGCTTACCAGCGGGACCAAACACCGGGGAGCTGTTTTTT. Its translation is CASSLPAGPNTGELFF.

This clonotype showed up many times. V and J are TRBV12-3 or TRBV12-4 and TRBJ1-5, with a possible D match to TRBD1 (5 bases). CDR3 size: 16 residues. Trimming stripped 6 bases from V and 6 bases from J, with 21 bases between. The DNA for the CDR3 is TGTGCCAGCAGCCTCTCTGGAGGGTTGGGGGGTCAGCCCCAGCATTTT. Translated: CASSLSGGLGGQPQHF.

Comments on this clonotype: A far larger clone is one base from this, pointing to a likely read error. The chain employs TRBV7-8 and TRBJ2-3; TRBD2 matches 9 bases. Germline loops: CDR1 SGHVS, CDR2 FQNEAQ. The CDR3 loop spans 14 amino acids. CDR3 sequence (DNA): TGTGCCAGCAGATTAGCGGGAGTCACAGATACGCAGTATTTT. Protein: CASRLAGVTDTQYF.

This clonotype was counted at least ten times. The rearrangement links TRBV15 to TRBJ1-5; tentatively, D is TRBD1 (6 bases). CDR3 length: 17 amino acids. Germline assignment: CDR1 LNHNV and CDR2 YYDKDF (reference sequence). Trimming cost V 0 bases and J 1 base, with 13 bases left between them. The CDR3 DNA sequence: TGTGCCACCAGCAGAGATCAAGTGGGGGCAAGCAATCAGCCCCAGCATTTT. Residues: CATSRDQVGASNQPQHF.

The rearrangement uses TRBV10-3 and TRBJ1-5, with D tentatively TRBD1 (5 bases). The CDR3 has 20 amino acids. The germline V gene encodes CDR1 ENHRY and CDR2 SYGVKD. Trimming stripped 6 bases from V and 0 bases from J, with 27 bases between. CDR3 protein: CAIRDPGKGRGPGSNQPQHF. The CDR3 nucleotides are TGTGCCATCAGAGACCCAGGGAAAGGCAGAGGTCCTGGTAGCAATCAGCCCCAGCATTTT.

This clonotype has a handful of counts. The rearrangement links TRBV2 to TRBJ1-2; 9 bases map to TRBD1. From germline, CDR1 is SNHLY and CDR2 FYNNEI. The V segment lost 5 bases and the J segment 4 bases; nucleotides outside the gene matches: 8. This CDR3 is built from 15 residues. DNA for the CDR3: TGTGCCAGCAGTCAAGGACAGGGGACCTCCTATGGCTACACCTTC. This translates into CASSQGQGTSYGYTF.

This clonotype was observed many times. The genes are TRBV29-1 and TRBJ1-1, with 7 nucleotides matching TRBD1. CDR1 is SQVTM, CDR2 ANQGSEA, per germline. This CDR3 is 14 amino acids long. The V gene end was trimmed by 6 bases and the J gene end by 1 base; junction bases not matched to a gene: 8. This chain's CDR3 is CSVGTGTANTEAFF. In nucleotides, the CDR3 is TGCAGCGTGGGTACCGGGACAGCGAACACTGAAGCTTTCTTT.

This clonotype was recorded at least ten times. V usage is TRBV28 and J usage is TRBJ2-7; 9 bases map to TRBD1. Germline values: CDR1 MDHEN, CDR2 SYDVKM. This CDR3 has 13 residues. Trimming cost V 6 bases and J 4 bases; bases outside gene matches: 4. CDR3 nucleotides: TGTGCCAGCAGGCCCGGGACAGGGTACGAGCAGTACTTC. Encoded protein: CASRPGTGYEQYF.

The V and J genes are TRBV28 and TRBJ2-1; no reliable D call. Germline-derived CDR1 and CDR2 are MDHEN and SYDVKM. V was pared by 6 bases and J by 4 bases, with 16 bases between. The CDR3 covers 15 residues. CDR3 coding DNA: TGTGCCAGCAGCCTGAGTATTCTCCGATACAATGAGCAGTTCTTC. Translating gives CASSLSILRYNEQFF.

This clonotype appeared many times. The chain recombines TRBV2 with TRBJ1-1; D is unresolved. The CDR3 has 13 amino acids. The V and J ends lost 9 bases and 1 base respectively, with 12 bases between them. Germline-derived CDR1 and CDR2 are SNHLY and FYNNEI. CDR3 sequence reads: CASLRTQNTEAFF. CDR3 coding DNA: TGTGCCAGTTTGAGGACCCAGAACACTGAAGCTTTCTTT.

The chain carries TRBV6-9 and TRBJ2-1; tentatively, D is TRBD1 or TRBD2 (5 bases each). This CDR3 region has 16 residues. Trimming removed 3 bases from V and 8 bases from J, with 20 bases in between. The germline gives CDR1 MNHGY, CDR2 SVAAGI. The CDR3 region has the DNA TGTGCCAGCAGTTACTCTCTGGTCGGGACCACAGATGAGCAGTTCTTC. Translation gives CASSYSLVGTTDEQFF.

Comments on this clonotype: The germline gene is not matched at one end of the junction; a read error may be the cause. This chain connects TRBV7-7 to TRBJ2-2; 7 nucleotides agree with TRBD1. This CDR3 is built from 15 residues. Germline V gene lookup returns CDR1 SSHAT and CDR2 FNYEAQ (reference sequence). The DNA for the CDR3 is TGTGCTAGCAGCTTGAGGGGGCCAGACACCGGGGAGCTGTTTTTT. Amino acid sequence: CASSLRGPDTGELFF.

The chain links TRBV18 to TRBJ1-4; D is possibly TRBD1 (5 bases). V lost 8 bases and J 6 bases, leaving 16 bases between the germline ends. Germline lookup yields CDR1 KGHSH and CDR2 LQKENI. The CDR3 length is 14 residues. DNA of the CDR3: TGTGCCAGCCGACGGGGCGTCGGGGATGAAAAACTGTTTTTT. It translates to CASRRGVGDEKLFF.

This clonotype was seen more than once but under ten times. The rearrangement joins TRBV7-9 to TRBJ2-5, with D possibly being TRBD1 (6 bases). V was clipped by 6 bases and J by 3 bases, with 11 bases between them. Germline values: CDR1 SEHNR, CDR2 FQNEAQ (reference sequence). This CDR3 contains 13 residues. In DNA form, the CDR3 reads TGTGCCAGCAGGCCGGGACATAAAGAGACCCAGTACTTC. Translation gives CASRPGHKETQYF.

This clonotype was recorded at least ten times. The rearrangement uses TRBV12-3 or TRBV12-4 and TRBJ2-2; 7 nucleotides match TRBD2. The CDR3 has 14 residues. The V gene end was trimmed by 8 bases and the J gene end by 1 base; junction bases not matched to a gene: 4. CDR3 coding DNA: TGTGCCAGCGAAGTAGCGGGGAACACCGGGGAGCTGTTTTTT. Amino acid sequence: CASEVAGNTGELFF.

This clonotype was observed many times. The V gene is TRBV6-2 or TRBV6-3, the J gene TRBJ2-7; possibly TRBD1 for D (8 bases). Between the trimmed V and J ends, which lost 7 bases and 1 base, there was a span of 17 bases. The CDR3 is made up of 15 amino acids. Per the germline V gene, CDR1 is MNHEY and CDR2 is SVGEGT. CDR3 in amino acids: CASKGDRGGSYEQYF. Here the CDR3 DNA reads TGTGCCAGCAAGGGCGACAGGGGAGGGTCCTACGAGCAGTACTTC.

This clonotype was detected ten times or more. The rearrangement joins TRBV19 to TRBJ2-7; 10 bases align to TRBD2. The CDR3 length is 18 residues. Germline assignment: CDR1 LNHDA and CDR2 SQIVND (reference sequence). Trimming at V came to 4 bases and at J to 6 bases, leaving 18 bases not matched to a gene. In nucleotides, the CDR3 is TGTGCCAGTAGTACAATAACTCCCCTAGCGGGAGTGAATTCCGAGCAGTACTTC. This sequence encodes CASSTITPLAGVNSEQYF.

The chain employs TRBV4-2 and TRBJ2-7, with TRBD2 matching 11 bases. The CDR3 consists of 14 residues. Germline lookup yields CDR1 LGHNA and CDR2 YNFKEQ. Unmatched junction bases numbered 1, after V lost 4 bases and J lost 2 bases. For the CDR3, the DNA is TGTGCCAGCAGCCCGACTAGCGGGGCCTACGAGCAGTACTTC. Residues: CASSPTSGAYEQYF.

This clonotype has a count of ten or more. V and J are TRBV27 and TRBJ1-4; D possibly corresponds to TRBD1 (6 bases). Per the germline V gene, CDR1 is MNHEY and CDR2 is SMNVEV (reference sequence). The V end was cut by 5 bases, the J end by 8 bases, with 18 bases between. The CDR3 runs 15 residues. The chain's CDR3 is CASSNTTGDGEKLFF. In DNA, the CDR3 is TGTGCCAGCAGTAACACGACAGGAGATGGGGAAAAACTGTTTTTT. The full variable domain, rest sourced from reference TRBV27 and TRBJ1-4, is EAQVTQNPRYLITVTGKKLTVTCSQNMNHEYMSWYRQDPGLGLRQIYYSMNVEVTDKGDVPEGYKVSRKEKRNFPLILESPSPNQTSLYFCASSNTTGDGEKLFFGSGTQLSVL.

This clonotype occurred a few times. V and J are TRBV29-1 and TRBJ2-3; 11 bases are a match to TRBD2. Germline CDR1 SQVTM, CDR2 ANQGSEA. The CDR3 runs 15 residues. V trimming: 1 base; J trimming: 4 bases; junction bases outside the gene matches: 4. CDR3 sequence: CSVEGASGRSDTQYF. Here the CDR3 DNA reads TGCAGCGTTGAAGGGGCTAGCGGGAGGTCAGATACGCAGTATTTT.

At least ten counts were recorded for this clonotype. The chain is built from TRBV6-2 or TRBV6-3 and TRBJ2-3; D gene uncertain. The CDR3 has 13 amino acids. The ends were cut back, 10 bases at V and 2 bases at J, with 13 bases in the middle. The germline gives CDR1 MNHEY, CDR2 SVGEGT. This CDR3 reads CAIRRAPTDTQYF. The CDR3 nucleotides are TGTGCCATACGTCGGGCCCCCACAGATACGCAGTATTTT.